Each of the 24 T cell receptor beta chains below was sequenced from the same sample in a study of T cell responses to AZD1222 COVID-19 vaccine. Libraries were prepared by immunoSEQ multiplex PCR; TCRdb keeps only in-frame clonotypes and omits some of them. The sample lists 100,000 or so clones, around 85% seen once, with 6.3% in the top ten. Sequencing was performed on peripheral blood, taken on day 0 of AZD1222 vaccination. These receptors came from an adult in good health.

The chain is built from TRBV29-1 and TRBJ2-2; D unresolved. Germline CDR1 SQVTM, CDR2 ANQGSEA. Trimming removed 5 bases at V and 0 bases at J, with 13 bases between. The CDR3 is made up of 15 amino acids. CDR3 sequence reads: CSVSQGGANTGELFF. Here the CDR3 DNA reads TGCAGCGTTTCTCAAGGTGGCGCGAACACCGGGGAGCTGTTTTTT.

The chain uses TRBV15 and TRBJ1-2, with D hard to call. Germline CDR1 is LNHNV and CDR2 is YYDKDF (reference sequence). V lost 2 bases and J 7 bases, leaving 20 bases between the germline ends. The CDR3 has 16 residues. Here the CDR3 reads CATSRNDQPYARGYTF. In DNA form, the CDR3 reads TGTGCCACCAGCAGAAACGACCAACCCTACGCGCGTGGCTACACCTTC.

This chain uses TRBV28 with TRBJ1-6, with a possible D match to TRBD1 (6 bases). Looked up from germline, CDR1 is MDHEN and CDR2 is SYDVKM. Between the trimmed V and J ends, which lost 8 bases and 10 bases, there was a span of 12 bases. The CDR3 has 12 amino acids. The CDR3 nucleotides read TGTGCCAGCTTTATCAGGGGCTCACCCCTCCACTTT. It translates to CASFIRGSPLHF.

The chain combines TRBV10-3 with TRBJ1-5; D may be TRBD1 (6 bases). Trimming removed 3 bases from V and 4 bases from J, with 10 bases in between. Germline CDR1 and CDR2: ENHRY and SYGVKD. The CDR3 loop spans 14 amino acids. The DNA for the CDR3 is TGTGCCATCAGTGACGGGGGGCTTAATCAGCCCCAGCATTTT. It yields the protein CAISDGGLNQPQHF.

Concerning this clone: This same CDR3 is encoded by further DNA sequences in the sample. This sequence joins TRBV19 and TRBJ1-1, with a possible D match to TRBD1 (6 bases). Looked up from germline, CDR1 is LNHDA and CDR2 is SQIVND (reference sequence). CDR3 length equals 11 residues. The germline V and J ends were trimmed by 7 bases and 5 bases, with 8 bases remaining between them. CDR3 in amino acids: CASIGGTEAFF. Here the CDR3 DNA reads TGTGCCAGTATAGGGGGTACTGAAGCTTTCTTT.

This clone was seen only a few times. This chain links TRBV7-9 with TRBJ2-2; possible D gene TRBD1, 6 bases. There are 17 residues in the CDR3. V lost 2 bases and J lost 0, with 13 bases in between. In germline, CDR1 is SEHNR, CDR2 FQNEAQ (reference sequence). CDR3 in amino acids: CASSLRPGTTNTGELFF. The CDR3 DNA reads TGTGCCAGCAGCTTAAGGCCCGGGACAACGAACACCGGGGAGCTGTTTTTT.

The J gene is TRBJ1-5, the V gene TRBV18; D is unclear. Germline CDR1 and CDR2: KGHSH and LQKENI. V gave up 2 bases and J gave up 0 bases, with 8 bases separating them. The CDR3 loop spans 15 amino acids. For the CDR3, the DNA is TGTGCCAGCTCACCAGGTAAAAGTAGCAATCAGCCCCAGCATTTT. Protein: CASSPGKSSNQPQHF.

The chain recombines TRBV7-3 with TRBJ2-3; tentatively, D is TRBD2 (6 bases). The CDR3 has 14 residues. V lost 1 base to trimming and J lost 4 bases, with 9 bases between them. The germline CDR1 and CDR2 sequences are SGHTA and FQGTGA. CDR3 DNA sequence: TGTGCCAGCAGCTTAATGCCTAGCGCAGATACGCAGTATTTT. Translation gives CASSLMPSADTQYF.

The J gene is TRBJ2-7, the V gene TRBV24-1; D is perhaps TRBD1 or TRBD2 (5 bases each). Germline V gene sequence: CDR1 KGHDR, CDR2 SFDVKD. The V and J ends lost 9 bases and 2 bases respectively, with 10 bases between them. This CDR3 has 12 residues. Here the CDR3 reads CATAGGPYEQYF. DNA of the CDR3: TGTGCCACCGCTGGGGGACCCTACGAGCAGTACTTC.

This clone was counted only a few times. The chain recombines TRBV7-8 with TRBJ1-2; TRBD1 agrees at 10 bases. In germline, CDR1 is SGHVS, CDR2 FQNEAQ. The CDR3 is made up of 14 amino acids. The trim removed 5 bases at V and 6 bases at J, leaving 6 bases unmatched. CDR3 residues: CASSTRDRGNGYTF. For the CDR3, the DNA is TGTGCCAGCAGCACGAGGGACAGGGGCAATGGCTACACCTTC.

V and J are TRBV30 and TRBJ1-1, with D perhaps TRBD1 (6 bases). The CDR3 runs 12 residues. Germline V gives CDR1 GTSNPN, CDR2 SVGIG (reference sequence). The V and J ends lost 4 bases and 8 bases respectively, with 14 bases between them. CDR3 in DNA: TGTGCCTGGACCAGAGAGGGGACAGAAGCTTTCTTT. It yields the protein CAWTREGTEAFF.

The rearrangement joins TRBV12-3 or TRBV12-4 to TRBJ2-1; possibly TRBD1 for D (5 bases). The CDR3 has 11 residues. V lost 6 bases, J lost 14 bases, and 14 bases lay in between. The CDR3 DNA reads TGTGCCAGCAGAAGGCAGGGTCCGAAGTTCTTC. This gives the protein CASRRQGPKFF.

The chain links TRBV12-3 or TRBV12-4 to TRBJ1-6; 7 bases align to TRBD1. The CDR3 has 13 residues. The trim removed 5 bases at V and 8 bases at J, leaving 3 bases unmatched. CDR3 DNA: TGTGCCAGCAGTGGACAGGATTATTCACCCCTCCACTTT. Residues: CASSGQDYSPLHF.

The chain carries TRBV3-1 (or the pseudogene TRBV3-2) and TRBJ2-2; D gene unclear. V lost 2 bases to trimming and J lost 5 bases, with 6 bases between them. Per germline, CDR1 LGHDT and CDR2 YNNKEL (reference sequence). The CDR3 spans 13 residues. CDR3 sequence: CASSQPGTGELFF. CDR3 DNA sequence: TGTGCCAGCAGCCAACCGGGTACCGGGGAGCTGTTTTTT.

This chain uses TRBV19 with TRBJ1-4; perhaps TRBD1 as D (6 bases). Trimming stripped 6 bases from V and 8 bases from J, with 31 bases between. This CDR3 region has 19 residues. Per the germline V gene, CDR1 is LNHDA and CDR2 is SQIVND (reference sequence). The chain's CDR3 is CASSPQPGTKQLGAEKLFF. The CDR3 DNA reads as TGTGCCAGTAGCCCCCAGCCGGGGACAAAACAATTGGGCGCGGAAAAACTGTTTTTT. Based on the CDR3 plus reference TRBV19 and TRBJ1-4, the full variable domain is DGGITQSPKYLFRKEGQNVTLSCEQNLNHDAMYWYRQDPGQGLRLIYYSQIVNDFQKGDIAEGYSVSREKKESFPLTVTSAQKNPTAFYLCASSPQPGTKQLGAEKLFFGSGTQLSVL.

This chain joins TRBV19 and TRBJ2-2; 9 nucleotides align to TRBD1. CDR1 is LNHDA, CDR2 SQIVND, per germline (reference sequence). The CDR3 runs to 14 residues. Trimming took 10 bases from V and 1 from J; bases not matched to a gene: 4. CDR3 nucleotide sequence: TGTGCCACCCCGGGACAGGGGAACACCGGGGAGCTGTTTTTT. This sequence encodes CATPGQGNTGELFF.

The chain couples TRBV2 to TRBJ1-5; maybe TRBD1 (6 bases). The CDR3 extends over 17 amino acids. The germline V and J ends were trimmed by 4 bases and 5 bases, with 21 bases remaining between them. Germline V CDR1 and CDR2: SNHLY, FYNNEI. The CDR3 DNA follows: TGTGCCAGCAGTGGAGCGCTTTGGGGGGCGCCGGATCAGCCCCAGCATTTT. It specifies CASSGALWGAPDQPQHF. The full variable domain, its missing parts supplied by reference TRBV2 and TRBJ1-5, is EPEVTQTPSHQVTQMGQEVILRCVPISNHLYFYWYRQILGQKVEFLVSFYNNEISEKSEIFDDQFSVERPDGSNFTLKIRSTKLEDSAMYFCASSGALWGAPDQPQHFGDGTRLSIL.

As concerns this clone: A junction end diverges from the germline sequence, so it may reflect a read error. This sequence joins TRBV7-7 and TRBJ2-1, with D perhaps TRBD1 (6 bases). CDR1 SSHAT and CDR2 FNYEAQ come from the germline V gene (reference sequence). The CDR3 totals 15 residues. DNA of the CDR3: TGTGCTAGCAGCGCATGGGACAATCCGAACAATGAGCAGTTCTTC. Its translation: CASSAWDNPNNEQFF.

This chain connects TRBV4-1 to TRBJ2-3; tentatively, D is TRBD2 (6 bases). Trimming pared 0 bases from V and 2 bases from J, leaving 12 bases between. This CDR3 has 16 amino acids. The germline V gene encodes CDR1 MGHRA and CDR2 YSYEKL. The CDR3 reads CASSQETSINTDTQYF. The CDR3 DNA reads TGCGCCAGCAGCCAAGAAACTAGCATCAACACAGATACGCAGTATTTT.

The chain employs TRBV28 and TRBJ1-6, with D possibly TRBD1 on 6 matching bases. The CDR3 length is 15 residues. The germline V gene encodes CDR1 MDHEN and CDR2 SYDVKM. V was cut by 8 bases and J by 11 bases, with 22 bases left in between. This chain's CDR3 is CASGGPRTGRPPLHF. The CDR3 bases are TGTGCCAGCGGGGGGCCCCGAACAGGGCGGCCACCCCTCCACTTT.

The J gene is TRBJ1-1, the V gene TRBV11-3; D not resolved. V dropped 2 bases and J dropped 1 base, with 5 bases sitting between them. Germline V gene sequence: CDR1 SGHNT, CDR2 YENEEA. The CDR3 totals 13 residues. In DNA, the CDR3 is TGTGCCAGCAGCTTAAAAGGGAACACTGAAGCTTTCTTT. As protein: CASSLKGNTEAFF. Variable domain in full (rest from reference TRBV11-3 and TRBJ1-1): EAGVVQSPRYKIIEKKQPVAFWCNPISGHNTLYWYLQNLGQGPELLIRYENEEAVDDSQLPKDRFSAERLKGVDSTLKIQPAELGDSAVYLCASSLKGNTEAFFGQGTRLTVV.

The chain uses TRBV6-1 and TRBJ1-2; 7 nucleotides agree with TRBD1. In germline, CDR1 is MNHNS, CDR2 SASEGT. The trim removed 1 base at V and 7 bases at J, leaving 6 bases unmatched. This CDR3 comprises 14 residues. CDR3 sequence (DNA): TGTGCCAGCAGTGAAGTAGGGACAGTCTCTGGCTACACCTTC. It translates to CASSEVGTVSGYTF.

The V gene is TRBV10-2, the J gene TRBJ1-1; D not certain. CDR1 is WSHSY and CDR2 is SAAADI in the germline V gene. The CDR3 covers 14 residues. V was shortened by 10 bases and J by 2 bases, with 17 bases between the two germline ends. CDR3 bases: TGCGCCACCACGAGCGGCAGGAGAAACACTGAAGCTTTCTTT. Its protein is CATTSGRRNTEAFF.

CDR3 in amino acids: CASSPSSGTQYF. DNA of the CDR3: TGTGCCAGCAGCCCTAGTTCTGGGACCCAGTACTTC. The J gene is TRBJ2-5, the V gene TRBV11-3; D not certain. Germline loops: CDR1 SGHNT, CDR2 YENEEA. This CDR3 region has 12 residues. Trimming removed 5 bases at V and 7 bases at J, with 11 bases between.